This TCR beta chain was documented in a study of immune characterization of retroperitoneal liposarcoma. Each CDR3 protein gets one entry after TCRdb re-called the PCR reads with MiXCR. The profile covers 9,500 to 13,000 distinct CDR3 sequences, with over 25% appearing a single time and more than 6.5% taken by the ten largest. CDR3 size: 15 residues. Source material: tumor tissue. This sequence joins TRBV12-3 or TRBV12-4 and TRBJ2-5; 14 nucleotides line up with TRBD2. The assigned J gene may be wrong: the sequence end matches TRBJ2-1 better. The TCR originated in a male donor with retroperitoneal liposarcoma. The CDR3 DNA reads TGTGCCAGCACCCTGACTAGCGGGGGGGCTAGGGAGCAGTTCTTC. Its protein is CASTLTSGGAREQFF.